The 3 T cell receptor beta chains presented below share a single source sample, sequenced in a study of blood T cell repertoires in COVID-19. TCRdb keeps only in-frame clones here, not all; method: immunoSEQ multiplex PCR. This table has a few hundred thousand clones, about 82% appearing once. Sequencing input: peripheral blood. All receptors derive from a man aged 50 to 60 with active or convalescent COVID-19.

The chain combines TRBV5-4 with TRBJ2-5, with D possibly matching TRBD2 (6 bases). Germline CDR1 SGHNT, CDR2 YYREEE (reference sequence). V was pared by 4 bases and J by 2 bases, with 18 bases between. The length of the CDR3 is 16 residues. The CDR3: CASSDPEAGLQETQYF. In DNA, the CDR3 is TGTGCCAGCAGCGACCCCGAAGCGGGCCTACAAGAGACCCAGTACTTC.

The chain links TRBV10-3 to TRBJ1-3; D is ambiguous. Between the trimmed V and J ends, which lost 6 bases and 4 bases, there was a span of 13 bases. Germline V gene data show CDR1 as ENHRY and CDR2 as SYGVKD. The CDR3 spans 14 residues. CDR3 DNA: TGTGCCATCAGCCATCCGGGGAGCGGAAACACCATATATTTT. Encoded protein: CAISHPGSGNTIYF.

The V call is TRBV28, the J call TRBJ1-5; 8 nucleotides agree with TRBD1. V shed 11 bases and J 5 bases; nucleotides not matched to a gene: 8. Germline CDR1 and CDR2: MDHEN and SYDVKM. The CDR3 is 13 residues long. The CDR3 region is CASQGAAYQPQHF. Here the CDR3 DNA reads TGTGCCTCTCAGGGGGCAGCCTATCAGCCCCAGCATTTT. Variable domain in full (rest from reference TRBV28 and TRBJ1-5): DVKVTQSSRYLVKRTGEKVFLECVQDMDHENMFWYRQDPGLGLRLIYFSYDVKMKEKGDIPEGYSVSREKKERFSLILESASTNQTSMYLCASQGAAYQPQHFGDGTRLSIL.